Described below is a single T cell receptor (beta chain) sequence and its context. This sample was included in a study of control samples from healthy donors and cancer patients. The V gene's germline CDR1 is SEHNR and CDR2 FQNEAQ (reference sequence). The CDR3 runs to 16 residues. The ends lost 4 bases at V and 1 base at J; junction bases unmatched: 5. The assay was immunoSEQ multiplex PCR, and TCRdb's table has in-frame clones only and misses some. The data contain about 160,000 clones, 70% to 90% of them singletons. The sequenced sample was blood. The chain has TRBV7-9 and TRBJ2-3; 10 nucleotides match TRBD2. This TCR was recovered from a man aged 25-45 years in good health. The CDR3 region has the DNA TGTGCCAGCAGCTCCTATAGCGGGGGGCGCACAGATACGCAGTATTTT. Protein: CASSSYSGGRTDTQYF.